This T cell receptor (beta chain) stems from a study of cytomegalovirus exposure and HLA in healthy donors. Findings of the study overall: Certain sequence variants were highly shared and formed a cluster, and this cluster was likely a sequencing artifact. Rarity held for most TCR sequences, but there were some public TCRs that occurred in many donors. Indistinguishable V segments, including TRBV6-2 and TRBV6-3, were excluded.

Of note for this clone: Its specificity is unknown.

The germline gives CDR1 MNHEY, CDR2 SVGAGI. V lost 5 bases and J 8 bases, leaving 12 bases between the germline ends. The CDR3 sequence is 13 residues long. The PCR contained 60 Vbeta and 13 Jbeta primers. The repertoire was sequenced with immunoSEQ multiplex PCR; TCRdb's copy has only in-frame clones and lacks some. The sample consists of a few hundred thousand clones, roughly 80% of them appearing once. Input material: PBMCs. This clonotype originated in a man in his thirties or forties in good health and CMV-seronegative. The chain employs TRBV6-5 and TRBJ1-4; maybe TRBD1 (6 bases). The CDR3 reads CASSTGRGEKLFF. For the CDR3, the DNA is TGTGCCAGCAGTACAGGGAGGGGGGAAAAACTGTTTTTT.